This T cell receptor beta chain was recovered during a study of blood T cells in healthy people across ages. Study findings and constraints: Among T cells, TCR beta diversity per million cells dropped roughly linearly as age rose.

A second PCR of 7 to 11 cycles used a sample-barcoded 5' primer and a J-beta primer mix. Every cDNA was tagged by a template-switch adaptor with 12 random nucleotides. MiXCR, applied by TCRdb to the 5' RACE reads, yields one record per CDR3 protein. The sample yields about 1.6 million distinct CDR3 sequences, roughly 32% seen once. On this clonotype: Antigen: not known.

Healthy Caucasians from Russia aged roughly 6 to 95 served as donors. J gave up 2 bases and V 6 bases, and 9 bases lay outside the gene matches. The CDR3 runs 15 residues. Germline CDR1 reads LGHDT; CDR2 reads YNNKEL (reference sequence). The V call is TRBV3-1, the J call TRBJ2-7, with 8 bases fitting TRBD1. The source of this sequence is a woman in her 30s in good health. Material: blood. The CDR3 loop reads CASRALGTGAYEQYF. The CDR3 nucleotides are TGTGCCAGCAGAGCCCTGGGGACAGGAGCCTACGAGCAGTACTTC.